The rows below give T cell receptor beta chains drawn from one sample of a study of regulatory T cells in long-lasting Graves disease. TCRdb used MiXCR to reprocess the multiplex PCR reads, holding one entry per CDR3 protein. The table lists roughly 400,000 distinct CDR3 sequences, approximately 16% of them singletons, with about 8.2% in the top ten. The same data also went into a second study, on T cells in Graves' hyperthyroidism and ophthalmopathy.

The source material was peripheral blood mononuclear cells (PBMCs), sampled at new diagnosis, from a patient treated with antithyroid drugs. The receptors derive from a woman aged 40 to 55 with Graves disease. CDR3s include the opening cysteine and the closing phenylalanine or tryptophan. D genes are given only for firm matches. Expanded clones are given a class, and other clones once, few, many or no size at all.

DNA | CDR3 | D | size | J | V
TGTGCCATCAGCCCCAGGACTGAGGATGGCTACACCTTC | CAISPRTEDGYTF | - | many | TRBJ1-2 | TRBV10-3
TGTGCCAGCAGTCTCGGACTAGCGCTCGCGGTGGAGCTGTTTTTT | CASSLGLALAVELFF | TRBD2 | many | TRBJ2-2 | TRBV12-3/TRBV12-4
TGTGCCAGCAGCTCAGGAAGAGCCCAGGAGACCCAGTACTTC | CASSSGRAQETQYF | - | many | TRBJ2-5 | TRBV5-4
TGTGCCAGCAGCCAAGAGGGGGCTCGGAACGAGCAGTACTTC | CASSQEGARNEQYF | - | many | TRBJ2-7 | TRBV3-1
TGTGCCAGCGGGACAGGGGTGAACTATGGCTACACCTTC | CASGTGVNYGYTF | TRBD1 | many | TRBJ1-2 | TRBV28
TGTGCCAGCAGTTTATACTCCCCAGGGGGTGACGAGCAGTACTTC | CASSLYSPGGDEQYF | TRBD1 | many | TRBJ2-7 | TRBV28
TGTGCCAGCAGGCTCTCTGGGGCCAACGTCCTGACTTTC | CASRLSGANVLTF | - | many | TRBJ2-6 | TRBV2
TGTGCCAGCAGGCGGGCTAGCGGGTCGAACAATGAGCAGTTCTTC | CASRRASGSNNEQFF | TRBD2 | - | TRBJ2-1 | TRBV12-3/TRBV12-4
TGTGCCAGCAGCTCTCCTAGCGGCTTCTACGAGCAGTACTTC | CASSSPSGFYEQYF | TRBD2 | - | TRBJ2-7 | TRBV5-6
TGTGCCAGCAGTTCCCTTAGAGTGGGTTACAATGAGCGGTTCTTC | CASSSLRVGYNERFF | - | - | TRBJ2-1 | TRBV28
TGTGCCAGCACCCTGGGGGGGCTCGACGACGAGCAGTACTTC | CASTLGGLDDEQYF | - | many | TRBJ2-7 | TRBV12-3/TRBV12-4
TGCAGTGCTAGAGATGGCGGGAGTGCCTACAATGAGCAGTTCTTC | CSARDGGSAYNEQFF | TRBD2 | few | TRBJ2-1 | TRBV20-1
TGTGCTAGTGGTTTTCCGGGACAGGGGAAAGAGACCCAGTACTTC | CASGFPGQGKETQYF | TRBD1 | many | TRBJ2-5 | TRBV12-5
TGCGCCAGCAGCCTCTCATCGGGAGGTTATGAGCAGTTCTTC | CASSLSSGGYEQFF | TRBD2 | few | TRBJ2-1 | TRBV4-1
TGCAGTGCTAGGTCCGACACCCACCCCAATGAGCAGTTCTTC | CSARSDTHPNEQFF | - | many | TRBJ2-1 | TRBV20-1
TGTGCCTGGAGTCAGATCAGGGCCTACGAGCAGTACTTC | CAWSQIRAYEQYF | - | few | TRBJ2-7 | TRBV30
TGTGCCAGCAGTGTAGGACTAGTTAATGAGCAGTTCTTC | CASSVGLVNEQFF | TRBD2 | many | TRBJ2-1 | TRBV2
TGCAGCGTCGCCCTGGGACAGGCCCTTGATACGCAGTATTTT | CSVALGQALDTQYF | TRBD1 | once | TRBJ2-3 | TRBV29-1
TGTGCCAGCAGCCCTAAATCCGGCGGGTTAGAGGGTTACTACACCGGGGAGCTGTTGTTT | CASSPKSGGLEGYYTGELLF | - | - | TRBJ2-2 | TRBV7-9
TGTGCCAGCAGCTTAGAAGGCAGGGGGCCTGATACGCAGTATTTT | CASSLEGRGPDTQYF | TRBD1 | many | TRBJ2-3 | TRBV7-2
TGCAGTGTTATCGGGACTAGAGGAGATTCCACCTACGAGCAGTACTTC | CSVIGTRGDSTYEQYF | TRBD2 | - | TRBJ2-7 | TRBV20-1
TGTGCCAGCAGCCAAGAGGGGAACCTCTACGAGCAGTACTTC | CASSQEGNLYEQYF | - | - | TRBJ2-7 | TRBV9
TGTGCCAGCAGTTACTACGGGGAGACCCAGTACTTC | CASSYYGETQYF | - | many | TRBJ2-5 | TRBV6-5
TGTGCCAGCAGCCCCGGGGTGGGTGGAAACACCATATATTTT | CASSPGVGGNTIYF | - | - | TRBJ1-3 | TRBV3-1
TGTGCCAGCAGCTTACGGGCAGACGAGCAGTACTTC | CASSLRADEQYF | - | few | TRBJ2-7 | TRBV13
TGCAGTGCTAGAGCGTTGCGGGGCTCCTACAATGAGCAGTTCTTC | CSARALRGSYNEQFF | - | - | TRBJ2-1 | TRBV20-1
TGCAGTGCTAGAGATTTGACTAGCGGGAGGGAGACCCAGTACTTC | CSARDLTSGRETQYF | TRBD2 | - | TRBJ2-5 | TRBV20-1
TGTGCCAGCAGCTTTGGGTGGCGGCATAAGCAGTTCTTC | CASSFGWRHKQFF | - | - | TRBJ2-1 | TRBV11-3
TGCGCCAGCAGCCCCGGGACAGGGGTCAATCAGCCCCAGCATTTT | CASSPGTGVNQPQHF | TRBD1 | - | TRBJ1-5 | TRBV11-3
TGTGCCAGCAGTCGGGGGACGCAAATACGGGGTCAAGAGACCCAGTACTTC | CASSRGTQIRGQETQYF | - | - | TRBJ2-5 | TRBV6-1
TGTGCCAGCAGCGGTAGGGGTCGAAGATCCGACACCGGGGAGCTGTTTTTT | CASSGRGRRSDTGELFF | - | few | TRBJ2-2 | TRBV11-3
TGTGCCACCAGTGGACTAGCGGCCACTGGAGGCGCAGATACGCAGTATTTT | CATSGLAATGGADTQYF | TRBD2 | many | TRBJ2-3 | TRBV27
TGTGCCAGCACCCTAGGATGGACCGGGGAGCTGTTTTTT | CASTLGWTGELFF | - | - | TRBJ2-2 | TRBV11-2
TGTGCCAGCGCTACCTCGGGACTAGCGGGAGACAATGAGCAGTTCTTC | CASATSGLAGDNEQFF | TRBD2 | many | TRBJ2-1 | TRBV27
TGTGCCAGCAGTTTATTTCTAGCGGGAGGGCCAATCGGGGAGCTGTTTTTT | CASSLFLAGGPIGELFF | TRBD2 | many | TRBJ2-2 | TRBV28
TGTGCCAGCAGCTACGACCACACAGATACGCAGTATTTT | CASSYDHTDTQYF | - | many | TRBJ2-3 | TRBV2
TGTGCCAGCAGTTTAAGGACAGGGGGTCGGTACGAGCAGTACTTC | CASSLRTGGRYEQYF | TRBD1 | many | TRBJ2-7 | TRBV12-3/TRBV12-4
TGTGCCAGCCTAGGAAGAGCTAGCACAGATACGCAGTATTTT | CASLGRASTDTQYF | - | many | TRBJ2-3 | TRBV28
TGTGCCAGCAGTTATGGACAAAGAAATCAGCCCCAGCATTTT | CASSYGQRNQPQHF | - | many | TRBJ1-5 | TRBV28
TGTGCCACCGGGGTGGGGACCGAAAAACTGTTTTTT | CATGVGTEKLFF | - | few | TRBJ1-4 | TRBV5-6
TGCGCCAGCAGCCGGAGCCTAGGGGACACCACCGGGGAGCTGTTTTTT | CASSRSLGDTTGELFF | - | many | TRBJ2-2 | TRBV4-3
TGTGCCAGCAGCTTAGACAGGGGACGCACCGGGGAGCTGTTTTTT | CASSLDRGRTGELFF | TRBD1 | many | TRBJ2-2 | TRBV7-3
TGTGCCAGCAGGGGGACAGCTGAAGCTTTCTTT | CASRGTAEAFF | TRBD1 | many | TRBJ1-1 | TRBV3-1
TGCGCCAGCAGCCAAGATGGATTGGCATTCGAGGGACTAGCGGTTCATGAGCAGTTCTTC | CASSQDGLAFEGLAVHEQFF | TRBD2 | few | TRBJ2-1 | TRBV4-1
TGCAGTGCTAGAGATATGGGGGGGACCTTCTACGTGCAGTACTTC | CSARDMGGTFYVQYF | TRBD2 | - | TRBJ2-7 | TRBV20-1